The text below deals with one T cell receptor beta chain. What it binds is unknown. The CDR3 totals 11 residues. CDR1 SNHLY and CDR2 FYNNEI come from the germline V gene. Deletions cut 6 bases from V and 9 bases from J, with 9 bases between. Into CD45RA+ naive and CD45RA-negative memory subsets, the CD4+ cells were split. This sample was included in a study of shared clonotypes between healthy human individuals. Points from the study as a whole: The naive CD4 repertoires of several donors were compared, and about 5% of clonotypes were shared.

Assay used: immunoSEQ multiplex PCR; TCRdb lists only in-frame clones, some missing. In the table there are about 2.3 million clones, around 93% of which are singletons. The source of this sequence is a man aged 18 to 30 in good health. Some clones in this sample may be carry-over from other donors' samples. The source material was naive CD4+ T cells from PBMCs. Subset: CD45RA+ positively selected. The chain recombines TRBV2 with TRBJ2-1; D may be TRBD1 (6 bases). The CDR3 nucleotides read TGTGCCAGCAGCTTAGGGGGTGAGCAGTTCTTC. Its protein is CASSLGGEQFF.